This T cell receptor beta chain stems from a study of T cells after yellow fever vaccination. TCRdb used MiXCR to reprocess the 5' RACE reads, holding one entry per CDR3 protein. The sample includes roughly 250,000 distinct CDR3 sequences, 13% of them seen just once. The CDR3 runs to 14 residues. The V and J ends lost 6 bases and 10 bases, in that order; junction bases with no gene match: 4. This clonotype was seen more than once but under ten times. The chain uses TRBV12-3 or TRBV12-4 and TRBJ2-1, with 15 bases matching TRBD2. This clonotype originated in a man in his thirties or forties who received the YFV17D yellow fever vaccine. This specimen was CD4+ T cells sorted from PBMCs, taken 45 days after the yellow fever booster vaccination. The CDR3 here is CASSGLAGGREQFF. CDR3 coding DNA: TGTGCCAGCAGCGGACTAGCGGGAGGGAGGGAGCAGTTCTTC.